This T cell receptor beta chain was documented in a study of tumor-infiltrating lymphocytes in primary liver carcinoma (dated by TCRdb to the late 2010s). For context, the study as a whole: Of the five patients (three men and two women, aged 30 to 69 years), four had hepatocellular carcinoma and one had combined HCC and intrahepatic cholangiocarcinoma. The tumors of the five patients were staged as T1-T3 N0M0, with maximum diameters ranging from roughly 4 to 11 cm. Samples yielded roughly 3.5 to 7.5 million productive TCRbeta reads; read depth did not differ significantly between tissue types. Across five regions of each liver tumor, along with adjacent normal tissue and blood, the study brought together TCRbeta repertoire sequencing, expression microarrays and whole-exome sequencing. A total of approximately 35 specimens from 5 patients, comprising roughly 25 tumor regions, 5 adjacent noncancerous liver tissues and 5 peripheral blood samples, were covered by TCRbeta repertoire sequencing. To link TCRbeta repertoire diversity with the local molecular phenotype, the 25 or so tumor region samples were profiled using Agilent mRNA microarrays. High reproducibility was observed for the technical replicate repertoires, with mean shared-clone rates approximately 0.9 and correlation coefficients above 0.95. Findings and caveats that apply to the study as a whole: Since the samples were bulk and unsorted, there was no way to compare CD4+ and CD8+ T cell repertoires. The top 250 clones accounted for a significantly greater share of the repertoire in tumors than in blood (p = 0.039). Because only the TCR beta chain was sequenced and unpaired alpha chains were not captured, true repertoire diversity is likely underestimated. Pairs of tumor regions showed greater repertoire overlap (mean about 36%) than tumor-adjacent pairs (approximately 17%) or tumor-blood pairs (around 15%), which is consistent with antigen-driven expansion. The study included only four or five patients, and the authors note findings should be validated in a larger study. Just about 7.5-24% of top clones turned up in all five regions of a tumor, which suggests spatial heterogeneity among tumor-infiltrating T cells.

This clonotype is characterized as medium-sized (0.01 to 0.1%). Its antigen remains unidentified. No per-base quality is available; no much larger clone lies one base away. V is cut by 5 bases and J by 4 bases, and the space between the germline ends is 10 bases. Sequences SGHAT (CDR1) and FQNNGV (CDR2) are obtained from the germline V gene. The CDR3 measures 13 amino acids from cysteine to phenylalanine. Just CDR3 DNA is preserved here, 39 bases in frame from base 1. Total RNA and DNA were co-extracted without cell sorting from roughly 20-30 mg of bulk tissue using the AllPrep DNA/RNA mini kit. Surgical resection was performed in China between late 2015 and early 2016 on about five patients with histopathologically diagnosed primary liver carcinoma. Chronic HBV infection was present in the patients, and the patients were treatment-naive at sampling. Five spatially separated regions were sampled per tumor: superior, inferior, left-lateral and right-lateral poles, plus the tumor centre. Histology showed that every tumor sample contained more than 75% viable tumor cells. Fresh tumor and adjacent tissue pieces were bisected; one half was stored in RNAlater at -80°C, the other sent for histology.

TCRbeta-specific cDNA was reverse-transcribed from about 520 ng total RNA using a constant-region primer and ProtoScript II reverse transcriptase. Construction of the TCRbeta libraries relied on three nested rounds of multiplex PCR, following a slightly modified ARM-PCR procedure. The first two PCR rounds used multiplex TRBV1-TRBV30 forward primers with a Cbeta reverse primer, each for about 9 cycles. Sample barcodes and Illumina adapters were added in a final 25-cycle PCR with Deep VentR polymerase. Before sequencing, amplicons of 200-500 bp were gel-purified using a QIAquick gel extraction kit. An Illumina HiSeq 2500 was used to sequence the TCRbeta amplicons, generating 250-bp paired-end reads. Per the source publication's procedure: Quality trimming of reads was performed with Trimmomatic v0.33, and paired reads were merged with FLASH v1.2.11 so that full CDR3 sequences could be recovered. MiGEC v1.2.1b assigned V, D and J germline segments to the rearranged TCRbeta sequences. Clonotype statistics, along with Shannon-Wiener diversity indices, were calculated using VDJtools v1.0.0. Except for diversity analysis, only the 250 most abundant clonotypes of each sample were used in subsequent analyses to reduce sampling bias. TCRdb reprocessed the public reads (quality trimming at Q25 with fastp, clone calling with MiXCR) and kept in-frame beta chains. Rows are combined by CDR3 protein, so each entry shows the most common genes and DNA. It is TCRdb's table, rather than the study itself, that gives the V and J calls and clone size. Here the sample has approximately 120,000 distinct CDR3 sequences; 55% to 75% occur a single time. The biggest ten clones account for more than 7% of the sample.

The chain employs TRBV11-2 and TRBJ2-3; the D gene is possibly TRBD2, with 6 bases matching. This receptor was obtained from a woman aged 55 to 70 with primary liver carcinoma and hepatitis B virus infection. Source material: liver tumor tissue from sampling region 3. The label giving this sample's cell subset or site can be read as: tumor region T3, left-lateral pole. In nucleotides, the sequence is TGTGCCAGCAGCCCACGACTAGCAGATACGCAGTATTTT. This is translated as CASSPRLADTQYF.